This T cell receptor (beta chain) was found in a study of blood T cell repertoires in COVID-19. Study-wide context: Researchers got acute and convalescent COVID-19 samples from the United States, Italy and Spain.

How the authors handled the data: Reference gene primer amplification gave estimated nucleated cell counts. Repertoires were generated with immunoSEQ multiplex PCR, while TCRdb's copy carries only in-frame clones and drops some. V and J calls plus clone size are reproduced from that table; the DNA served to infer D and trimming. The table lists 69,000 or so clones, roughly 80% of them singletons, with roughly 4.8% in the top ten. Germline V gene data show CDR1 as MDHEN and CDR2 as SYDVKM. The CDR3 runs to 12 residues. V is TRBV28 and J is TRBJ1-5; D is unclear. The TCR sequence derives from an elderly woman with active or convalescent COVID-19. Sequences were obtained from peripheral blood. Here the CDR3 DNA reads TGTGCTGCCCGGTCAAGCAATCAGCCCCAGCATTTT. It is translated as CAARSSNQPQHF. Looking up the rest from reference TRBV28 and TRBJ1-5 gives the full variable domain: DVKVTQSSRYLVKRTGEKVFLECVQDMDHENMFWYRQDPGLGLRLIYFSYDVKMKEKGDIPEGYSVSREKKERFSLILESASTNQTSMYLCAARSSNQPQHFGDGTRLSIL.